This T cell receptor beta chain came from a study of T cell responses to AZD1222 COVID-19 vaccine. Measured with immunoSEQ multiplex PCR; TCRdb has only the in-frame clones, and not every one. Seen here are about 140,000 clones, approximately 90% observed once, and the top ten hold around 3.7%. This specimen was peripheral blood, taken on day 0 of AZD1222 vaccination. This clonotype originated in an adult in good health.

The CDR3 is CASSQRTELQETQYF. Written as DNA, the CDR3 is TGCGCCAGCAGCCAACGGACAGAGCTACAAGAGACCCAGTACTTC. J is TRBJ2-5 and V is TRBV4-1, with D possibly matching TRBD1 (6 bases). Trimming stripped 2 bases from V and 2 bases from J, with 12 bases between. Germline assignment: CDR1 MGHRA and CDR2 YSYEKL. The CDR3 contains 15 residues.